The source of this T cell receptor (beta chain) is a study of CXCR3-negative and CXCR3-positive naive CD8 T cells. Overall study results and limits: CXCR3 levels fell partly with cryopreservation; most assays relied on fresh PBMCs. Whereas memory cells differed, naive CXCR3-negative and CXCR3-positive cells shared similar TRBV-TRBJ usage. When CXCR3-positive naive cells were set against CXCR3-negative naive cells, the former had more hydrophobic TRB CDR3s.

CDR3 size: 13 residues. Germline assignment: CDR1 MNHEY and CDR2 SVGEGT. cDNA libraries for TRB were generated by 5' RACE incorporating UMI labels. Reanalyzing the 5' RACE reads, TCRdb keeps one entry per CDR3 protein, without DNA. The repertoire table contains 100,000 to 150,000 distinct CDR3 sequences. A note on this clonotype: Its antigen is not known.

This receptor was identified in a human donor in good health. Some clones in this sample may be carry-over from other donors' samples. Sequencing was carried out using naive CXCR3+ CD8+ T cells from blood. Subset indicated: CD45RO-CCR7+CD27+CD95- naive CD8+ T cells expressing CXCR3 (TNR3+). The J gene is TRBJ2-7, the V gene TRBV6-2 or TRBV6-3; TCRdb indicates TRBD1, and absent DNA this call remains unverified. The CDR3 spells CASNVGRGYEQYF.